The 27 T cell receptor beta chains given below trace back to one sample, sequenced in a study of T-cell reconstitution after alpha-beta-depleted transplantation in children. TCRbeta library preparation incorporated unique molecular identifiers. TCRdb independently ran MiXCR on the PCR reads; one entry per CDR3 protein. Altogether over 80,000 distinct CDR3 sequences are present, around 22% being singletons, with the ten largest covering roughly 23%. Sequenced here: PBMCs, sampled before TCRalphabeta/CD19-depleted stem cell transplant. Every receptor here comes from a boy younger than 10 with acute lymphoblastic leukemia, due to receive a stem cell transplant.

The table lists this clonotype with many counts. The rearrangement uses TRBV9 and TRBJ2-1, with TRBD2 matching over 11 bases. V lost 4 bases to trimming and J lost 12 bases; unmatched junction nucleotides: 15. Germline V gives CDR1 SGDLS, CDR2 YYNGEE. The CDR3 length is 16 residues. The CDR3 reads CASSSRGLAEVYGQFF. The CDR3 DNA follows: TGTGCCAGCAGCTCGAGGGGACTAGCGGAGGTCTATGGGCAGTTCTTC.

This clonotype was observed many times. The rearrangement joins TRBV5-1 to TRBJ1-2; D unclear. Trimming left V 0 bases short and J 2 bases short, with 8 bases between. CDR1 is SGHRS, CDR2 YFSETQ, per germline. This CDR3 region has 14 residues. CDR3 amino acids: CASSLEGYNYGYTF. The CDR3 region has the DNA TGCGCCAGCAGCTTGGAAGGGTACAACTATGGCTACACCTTC.

This rearrangement joins TRBV11-2 to TRBJ2-7; D not resolved. This CDR3 has 15 residues. In germline, CDR1 is SGHAT, CDR2 FQNNGV. Trimming shortened V by 0 bases and J by 8 bases, and 17 bases separated the two germline ends. The CDR3 DNA follows: TGTGCCAGCAGCTTAGATCATGGCCCGACGGTTAAGCAGTACTTC. Its protein product is CASSLDHGPTVKQYF.

This clonotype was detected only a few times. V gene TRBV28 combines with J gene TRBJ2-3; D call uncertain. V gave up 5 bases and J gave up 0 bases, with 9 bases separating them. The CDR3 loop spans 14 amino acids. Germline V CDR1 and CDR2: MDHEN, SYDVKM. CDR3 in amino acids: CASSRDFSTDTQYF. As DNA, the CDR3 is TGTGCCAGCAGTCGAGATTTTAGCACAGATACGCAGTATTTT. Complete variable domain (other parts from reference TRBV28 and TRBJ2-3): DVKVTQSSRYLVKRTGEKVFLECVQDMDHENMFWYRQDPGLGLRLIYFSYDVKMKEKGDIPEGYSVSREKKERFSLILESASTNQTSMYLCASSRDFSTDTQYFGPGTRLTVL.

This clonotype was counted between two and nine times. V usage is TRBV2 and J usage is TRBJ2-2; D tentatively fits TRBD1 or TRBD2 (5 bases each). Germline V gene lookup returns CDR1 SNHLY and CDR2 FYNNEI. V was pared by 7 bases and J by 0 bases, with 9 bases between. The CDR3 consists of 14 residues. The CDR3 region has the DNA TGTGCCAGCAAATGGGGGACGAACACCGGGGAGCTGTTTTTT. It encodes CASKWGTNTGELFF. The full variable domain, its missing parts supplied by reference TRBV2 and TRBJ2-2, is EPEVTQTPSHQVTQMGQEVILRCVPISNHLYFYWYRQILGQKVEFLVSFYNNEISEKSEIFDDQFSVERPDGSNFTLKIRSTKLEDSAMYFCASKWGTNTGELFFGEGSRLTVL.

This clonotype occurred a few times. J is TRBJ1-6 and V is TRBV20-1, with 11 nucleotides matching TRBD1. Germline CDR1 reads DFQATT; CDR2 reads SNEGSKA (reference sequence). Germline trimming cut 0 bases from V and 10 bases from J; bases unmatched to any gene: 8. The CDR3 runs to 16 residues. The CDR3 DNA is TGCAGTGCTAGAGATCGAGAGGGACAGGGGGAATCACCCCTCCACTTT. Its protein product is CSARDREGQGESPLHF.

The rearrangement uses TRBV9 and TRBJ2-1, with 11 bases lining up with TRBD2. The length of the CDR3 is 18 residues. V gave up 4 bases and J gave up 8 bases; unmatched junction bases: 17. Germline assignment: CDR1 SGDLS and CDR2 YYNGEE. CDR3 nucleotides: TGTGCCAGCAGCTATACTAGCGGGAGATTCTCTAGTCGTGATGAGCAGTTCTTC. Its protein product is CASSYTSGRFSSRDEQFF.

As regards this clonotype: The junction does not match germline at one end; this may be a read error. The J gene is TRBJ2-1, the V gene TRBV7-2; possible D gene TRBD2, 5 bases. The CDR3 has 16 residues. Germline CDR1 and CDR2: SGHTA and FQGNSA. DNA for the CDR3: TGTGCCAGCAGCCTGCAGCGGAGTAGGTCCTACCATGAGCAGTTCTTC. Translation gives CASSLQRSRSYHEQFF.

Only a few counts were recorded for this clonotype. The chain joins TRBV7-2 to TRBJ2-1, with D unresolved. V gave up 4 bases and J gave up 1 base, with 8 bases separating them. The CDR3 has 14 amino acids. CDR1 and CDR2 from the germline V gene are SGHTA and FQGNSA. The CDR3 reads CASSSRRSYNEQFF. As DNA, the CDR3 is TGTGCCAGCAGCTCCCGCAGGTCCTACAATGAGCAGTTCTTC.

This clonotype was seen once. The chain joins TRBV6-4 to TRBJ2-2; possibly TRBD1 or TRBD2 for D (6 bases each). This CDR3 contains 15 residues. V was trimmed by 0 bases and J by 3 bases, leaving 8 bases between them. The germline V gene has CDR1 MRHNA and CDR2 SNTAGT. CDR3 DNA: TGTGCCAGCAGTGACTCGAGGGGGGACACCGGGGAGCTGTTTTTT. Protein product: CASSDSRGDTGELFF.

The table lists this clonotype with a few counts. The V gene is TRBV7-8, the J gene TRBJ1-2; TRBD1 matches 9 bases. CDR1 and CDR2 (germline): SGHVS, FQNEAQ. This CDR3 is 18 amino acids long. The V segment lost 5 bases and the J segment 3 bases; nucleotides outside the gene matches: 16. CDR3 in amino acids: CASSPWDREVFGHYGYTF. In DNA, the CDR3 is TGTGCCAGCAGCCCCTGGGACAGGGAAGTTTTTGGGCACTATGGCTACACCTTC.

The V and J genes are TRBV20-1 and TRBJ2-5; the D gene is possibly TRBD2 (6 bases). Per germline, CDR1 DFQATT and CDR2 SNEGSKA (reference sequence). The V end lost 3 bases, the J end lost 5 bases, and 13 bases lay between the germline ends. The CDR3 spans 13 residues. The CDR3 DNA follows: TGCAGTGCTAGTAGGGAGGCGGGTGAGACCCAGTACTTC. It is translated as CSASREAGETQYF.

This clonotype occurred a few times. The chain recombines TRBV21-1 with TRBJ2-3; the D call in the table, TRBD1, was not verified against the DNA. TRBV21-1 is an annotated pseudogene. The CDR3 length is 11 residues. DNA for the CDR3: TGTGCCAGCAGCCACCGGGACAGCAAGTATTTT. It translates to CASSHRDSKYF.

A few counts support this clonotype. J is TRBJ1-1 and V is TRBV7-8, with D unresolved. CDR1 and CDR2 (germline): SGHVS, FQNEAQ. With 4 bases removed from V and 1 base from J, the gap between germline ends came to 16 bases. There are 16 residues in the CDR3. The CDR3 DNA reads TGTGCCAGCAGCTCCAGACCATACTTACAGAACACTGAAGCTTTCTTT. Amino acid sequence: CASSSRPYLQNTEAFF.

This clonotype was observed a few times. The V and J genes are TRBV10-3 and TRBJ2-3; D remains unclear. CDR1 ENHRY and CDR2 SYGVKD come from the germline V gene. Trimming took 2 bases from V and 0 from J, leaving 9 bases between them. The CDR3 is made up of 15 amino acids. CDR3 sequence (DNA): TGTGCCATCAGTGAGGAACAGACAAGCACAGATACGCAGTATTTT. Residues: CAISEEQTSTDTQYF.

The CDR3 DNA follows: TGTGCCAGCTCACCTTTTGACAGCTACGAGCAGTACTTC. Translation: CASSPFDSYEQYF. The chain joins TRBV18 to TRBJ2-7, with TRBD1 as a possible D gene (5 bases). Per germline, CDR1 KGHSH and CDR2 LQKENI. The CDR3 has 13 amino acids. Trimming cost V 3 bases and J 3 bases, with 9 bases left between them.

This chain connects TRBV15 to TRBJ2-2, with TRBD2 as a possible D gene (6 bases). The CDR3 is 16 amino acids. Germline loops: CDR1 LNHNV, CDR2 YYDKDF (reference sequence). The V and J ends lost 2 bases and 1 base respectively, with 11 bases between them. Here the CDR3 DNA reads TGTGCCACCAGCAGATTCCGCGGGATGAACACCGGGGAGCTGTTTTTT. Amino acid sequence: CATSRFRGMNTGELFF.

The chain is built from TRBV25-1 and TRBJ2-4; 10 bases are a match to TRBD2. CDR1 is MGHDK, CDR2 SYGVNS, per germline. J was trimmed by 1 base and V by 6 bases; bases with no gene match: 12. The CDR3 loop spans 18 amino acids. The CDR3 DNA reads TGTGCCAGCAGCCCCGGACTAGCGGAGGGGGAGGCCAAAAACATTCAGTACTTC. Translated, it gives CASSPGLAEGEAKNIQYF.

This clonotype was seen a handful of times. The chain combines TRBV6-5 with TRBJ2-7; a weak D match, TRBD1 (5 bases). Per the germline V gene, CDR1 is MNHEY and CDR2 is SVGAGI. Trimming took 2 bases from V and 0 from J, leaving 11 bases between them. This CDR3 contains 15 residues. The CDR3 nucleotides read TGTGCCAGCAGTTACGGCCCTAGGGGCTCCTACGAGCAGTACTTC. As protein: CASSYGPRGSYEQYF.

J is TRBJ2-1 and V is TRBV12-3 or TRBV12-4; 11 nucleotides line up with TRBD2. Trimming cost V 6 bases and J 5 bases; bases outside gene matches: 6. The CDR3 has 15 amino acids. The CDR3 sequence: CASSPGLADNNEQFF. DNA for the CDR3: TGTGCCAGCAGCCCGGGACTAGCGGACAACAATGAGCAGTTCTTC.

The rearrangement joins TRBV10-3 to TRBJ2-3; the match to TRBD2 covers 7 bases. J gave up 6 bases and V 10 bases, and 16 bases lay outside the gene matches. Germline values: CDR1 ENHRY, CDR2 SYGVKD. The CDR3 totals 15 residues. The CDR3 coding sequence is TGTGCCAACGGGGGACTACGCTCCAGGATGGATACGCAGTATTTT. It encodes CANGGLRSRMDTQYF.

This chain uses TRBV15 with TRBJ2-1; 11 bases are shared with TRBD2. Trimming removed 0 bases from V and 8 bases from J; junction bases left unmatched: 18. This CDR3 is 20 amino acids long. Germline values: CDR1 LNHNV, CDR2 YYDKDF (reference sequence). The CDR3 coding sequence is TGTGCCACCAGCAGAGATGGCAGGGGTGGGACTAGCGGAGGGGGACATGAGCAGTTCTTC. It yields the protein CATSRDGRGGTSGGGHEQFF.

This clonotype appeared a few times. The rearrangement links TRBV20-1 to TRBJ2-1; D possibly corresponds to TRBD1 (7 bases). The CDR3 covers 13 residues. Between the trimmed V and J ends, which lost 6 bases and 2 bases, there was a span of 11 bases. Germline-derived CDR1 and CDR2 are DFQATT and SNEGSKA (reference sequence). CDR3 region: CSAPRGAYNEQFF. The DNA of the CDR3 is TGCAGTGCCCCCAGGGGGGCCTACAATGAGCAGTTCTTC.

This clonotype was detected once. The rearrangement links TRBV27 to TRBJ2-7; D is tentatively TRBD1 or TRBD2 (5 bases each). Trimming shortened V by 0 bases and J by 6 bases, and 12 bases separated the two germline ends. CDR1 and CDR2 (germline): MNHEY, SMNVEV (reference sequence). The CDR3 sequence is 14 residues long. In nucleotides, the CDR3 is TGTGCCAGCAGTTTATCGAAGGGTGGGGGCGAGCAGTACTTC. Amino acids: CASSLSKGGGEQYF.

The chain joins TRBV3-1 to TRBJ2-2; a possible D gene is TRBD2 (6 bases). Germline values: CDR1 LGHDT, CDR2 YNNKEL (reference sequence). Trimming left V 3 bases short and J 0 bases short, with 14 bases between. The CDR3 runs 17 residues. CDR3 residues: CASSQYSGGANTGELFF. Here the CDR3 DNA reads TGTGCCAGCAGCCAGTATAGCGGAGGAGCGAACACCGGGGAGCTGTTTTTT.

This clonotype was observed a handful of times. The rearrangement links TRBV7-2 to TRBJ1-1; perhaps TRBD1 as D (5 bases). V lost 5 bases to trimming and J lost 4 bases, with 20 bases between them. This CDR3 contains 16 residues. CDR1 is SGHTA and CDR2 is FQGNSA in the germline V gene. The CDR3 spells CASSPDGATLRTEAFF. The CDR3 nucleotides are TGTGCCAGCAGCCCCGACGGGGCGACCCTGCGCACTGAAGCTTTCTTT.

This clonotype has just a few counts. This chain joins TRBV20-1 and TRBJ2-7; the match to TRBD1 covers 7 bases. Trimming took 0 bases from V and 3 from J; bases not matched to a gene: 8. From germline, CDR1 is DFQATT and CDR2 SNEGSKA (reference sequence). The CDR3 covers 15 residues. The CDR3 bases are TGCAGTGCTAGAGACTTGAGGACAGGAAGCTACGAGCAGTACTTC. Translation: CSARDLRTGSYEQYF.